This record concerns one T cell receptor beta chain sequence. The germline V and J ends were trimmed by 5 bases and 5 bases, with 9 bases remaining between them. CDR1 is SGHTA and CDR2 is FQGTGA in the germline V gene. CDR3 length equals 12 residues. This sample was included in a study of control samples from healthy donors and cancer patients. This table comes from immunoSEQ multiplex PCR, and its TCRdb copy is limited to in-frame clones, with some not included. The sample has some 95,000 clones; around 90% are singletons. This chain uses TRBV7-3 with TRBJ2-5; D gene unclear. This TCR was recovered from a man aged 25 to 45 in good health. The material sequenced was blood. CDR3 sequence reads: CASSNAGETQYF. The DNA for the CDR3 is TGTGCCAGCAGCAATGCCGGGGAGACCCAGTACTTC.